Following are 25 T cell receptor beta chains from one sample sequenced in a study of Graves' ophthalmopathy and Graves' hyperthyroidism. Scientists amplified the TCR beta CDR3 regions from RNA transcripts. Following a first-round RT-PCR that used HTBI primers, a second-round multiplex PCR was carried out. TCRdb independently ran MiXCR on the multiplex PCR reads; one entry per CDR3 protein. The sample has about 500,000 distinct CDR3 sequences; approximately 14% are singletons. Material: blood. The receptor source for this set is a woman in her thirties with Graves' ophthalmopathy.

At least ten counts were recorded for this clonotype. This sequence may be a read error, since a much larger clone differs from it by one base. The genes are TRBV6-5 and TRBJ1-5; D is uncertain. V lost 5 bases and J 4 bases, leaving 3 bases between the germline ends. The germline V gene has CDR1 MNHEY and CDR2 SVGAGI. The CDR3 covers 11 residues. The CDR3 DNA reads TGTGCCAGCAGTCGGAATCAGCCCCAGCATTTT. It yields the protein CASSRNQPQHF.

This clonotype was seen repeatedly, ten times or more. At one boundary the junction diverges from the germline segment, which might be a read error. This chain connects TRBV19 to TRBJ1-1; maybe TRBD1 (6 bases). Germline CDR1 is LNHDA and CDR2 is SQIVND (reference sequence). The CDR3 is 13 residues long. As DNA, the CDR3 is TGTGCCAGCAGTATGACAGGGAACACTGAAGCTTTCTTT. This codes for CASSMTGNTEAFF.

This clonotype was seen at least ten times. The gene calls are TRBV13 and TRBJ2-7; 9 bases map to TRBD2. V was pared by 6 bases and J by 0 bases, with 3 bases of the junction left unmatched. Germline CDR1 PRHDT, CDR2 FYEKMQ (reference sequence). The CDR3 has 14 amino acids. CDR3 bases: TGTGCCAGCAGACTAGCGGGTAGCTCCTACGAGCAGTACTTC. Protein sequence: CASRLAGSSYEQYF.

This chain links TRBV12-3 or TRBV12-4 with TRBJ1-2; D gene unclear. The CDR3 extends over 11 amino acids. V dropped 6 bases and J dropped 6 bases, with 8 bases sitting between them. The CDR3, as DNA: TGTGCCAGCAGGGTCCGGGATGGCTACACCTTC. Amino acid sequence: CASRVRDGYTF.

In regard to this clonotype: At one boundary the junction diverges from the germline segment, which might be a read error. This chain connects TRBV6-2 or TRBV6-3 to TRBJ1-2; D possibly corresponds to TRBD1 (6 bases). Germline CDR1 MNHEY, CDR2 SVGEGT. The CDR3 has 18 residues. For the CDR3, the DNA is TGTGCCAGCAGTTACTCAGTCCTCCAGGGGATCCCAAACTATGGTTACACCTTC. Its translation: CASSYSVLQGIPNYGYTF.

This clonotype was counted between two and nine times. The chain has TRBV4-1 and TRBJ2-2; D unclear. CDR1 and CDR2 (germline): MGHRA, YSYEKL. Trimming took 4 bases from V and 5 from J, leaving 11 bases between them. This CDR3 has 14 residues. CDR3 nucleotides: TGCGCCAGCAGCCCAAGGAAAGCAACCGGGGAGCTGTTTTTT. Translating it yields CASSPRKATGELFF.

This clonotype has ten or more counts. CDR3 amino acids: CASSYRQHGYTF. The CDR3 region has the DNA TGTGCCAGCAGTTATCGGCAGCATGGCTACACCTTC. The V and J genes are TRBV6-2 or TRBV6-3 and TRBJ1-2; D ambiguous. The CDR3 sequence is 12 residues long. CDR1 and CDR2 from the germline V gene are MNHEY and SVGEGT. Trimming left V 3 bases short and J 6 bases short, with 8 bases between.

Many counts were recorded for this clonotype. The genes are TRBV20-1 and TRBJ1-2; 7 bases fit TRBD1. The germline V gene encodes CDR1 DFQATT and CDR2 SNEGSKA (reference sequence). The CDR3 has 12 residues. After removal of 3 bases from V and 8 bases from J, the junction contained 6 bases not matched to a gene. The CDR3 here is CSASRGKRGYTF. CDR3 coding DNA: TGCAGTGCTAGCAGGGGGAAGAGGGGCTACACCTTC.

There are many counts of this clonotype. This chain links TRBV6-5 with TRBJ1-1, with a possible D match to TRBD1 (6 bases). This CDR3 contains 14 residues. V lost 5 bases and J 3 bases, leaving 13 bases between the germline ends. The germline V gene encodes CDR1 MNHEY and CDR2 SVGAGI. CDR3 loop: CASSRGRGDTEAFF. The CDR3 DNA sequence: TGTGCCAGCAGTCGGGGGCGCGGAGACACTGAAGCTTTCTTT.

This clonotype was seen many times. The rearrangement joins TRBV18 to TRBJ2-7; perhaps TRBD1 as D (6 bases). This CDR3 is 11 amino acids long. V shed 5 bases and J shed 8 bases, with 10 bases lying between them. Germline V gene sequence: CDR1 KGHSH, CDR2 LQKENI. As DNA, the CDR3 is TGTGCCAGCTCAGAAGGACAGAAGCAGTACTTC. This sequence encodes CASSEGQKQYF. The full variable domain, in which reference TRBV18 and TRBJ2-7 provide the parts outside the CDR3, is NAGVMQNPRHLVRRRGQEARLRCSPMKGHSHVYWYRQLPEEGLKFMVYLQKENIIDESGMPKERFSAEFPKEGPSILRIQQVVRGDSAAYFCASSEGQKQYFGPGTRLTVT.

The chain uses TRBV12-3 or TRBV12-4 and TRBJ2-4; 9 bases match TRBD2. This CDR3 is built from 16 residues. After removal of 3 bases from V and 1 base from J, the junction contained 4 bases not matched to a gene. The CDR3 coding sequence is TGTGCCAGCAGTTTTGCTAGCGGGATGGCCAAAAACATTCAGTACTTC. Translated: CASSFASGMAKNIQYF.

This chain uses TRBV30 with TRBJ2-7, with no clear D. V dropped 2 bases and J dropped 4 bases, with 15 bases sitting between them. Looked up from germline, CDR1 is GTSNPN and CDR2 is SVGIG (reference sequence). This CDR3 is 14 amino acids long. Here the CDR3 reads CAWSSLGNRYEQYF. The CDR3, as DNA: TGTGCCTGGAGTTCTTTGGGAAACCGGTACGAGCAGTACTTC.

Ten or more counts support this clonotype. This chain connects TRBV6-1 to TRBJ1-1; D gene unclear. Germline-derived CDR1 and CDR2 are MNHNS and SASEGT. The CDR3 loop spans 13 amino acids. Trimming removed 2 bases at V and 0 bases at J, with 4 bases between. CDR3 DNA: TGTGCCAGCAGTGAATCGGTGAACACTGAAGCTTTCTTT. It translates to CASSESVNTEAFF.

This clonotype appeared many times. The chain has TRBV5-1 and TRBJ2-5, with 9 bases matching TRBD2. The trim removed 4 bases at V and 4 bases at J, leaving 5 bases unmatched. Per germline, CDR1 SGHRS and CDR2 YFSETQ. This CDR3 region has 14 residues. The CDR3 region is CASSAGTSRETQYF. The CDR3 nucleotides are TGCGCCAGCAGCGCCGGGACTAGCCGAGAGACCCAGTACTTC.

This clonotype has at least ten counts. The chain joins TRBV6-5 to TRBJ1-6, with a possible D match to TRBD1 (6 bases). Germline V CDR1 and CDR2: MNHEY, SVGAGI. This CDR3 spans 17 amino acids. With 2 bases removed from V and 7 bases from J, the gap between germline ends came to 18 bases. DNA for the CDR3: TGTGCCAGCAGTTACCCACTGACACAGGGTGGAAATTCACCCCTCCACTTT. This encodes CASSYPLTQGGNSPLHF.

CDR3 residues: CATSPGTGRYEQYF. CDR3 DNA sequence: TGTGCCACCTCCCCCGGGACAGGGCGGTACGAGCAGTACTTC. This sequence joins TRBV6-1 and TRBJ2-7; 9 nucleotides match TRBD1. Germline V gene data show CDR1 as MNHNS and CDR2 as SASEGT. CDR3 length equals 14 residues. Trimming at V came to 10 bases and at J to 4 bases, leaving 11 bases not matched to a gene.

This clonotype came up many times. This chain connects TRBV6-1 to TRBJ2-7, with 9 bases identical to TRBD1. Looked up from germline, CDR1 is MNHNS and CDR2 is SASEGT. Trimming at V came to 10 bases and at J to 6 bases, leaving 10 bases not matched to a gene. This CDR3 spans 13 amino acids. CDR3: CATLRVDRGEQYF. The CDR3 DNA reads as TGTGCCACCCTACGAGTGGACAGGGGCGAGCAGTACTTC.

This clonotype was seen at least ten times. The chain links TRBV10-3 to TRBJ1-2; no definite D call. The CDR3 totals 12 residues. Trimming took off 8 bases at V and 8 bases at J, with 15 bases between the two ends. The V gene's germline CDR1 is ENHRY and CDR2 SYGVKD. CDR3 bases: TGTGCCATCCCCACGGCCGCGGGAGGCTACACCTTC. Translation: CAIPTAAGGYTF.

This clonotype was found a few times. This sequence joins TRBV12-3 or TRBV12-4 and TRBJ1-5; D gene uncertain. The CDR3 extends over 13 amino acids. Between the trimmed V and J ends, which lost 5 bases and 6 bases, there was a span of 11 bases. The CDR3 reads CASSQTRSQPQHF. The CDR3 DNA reads TGTGCCAGCAGTCAAACGAGGAGTCAGCCCCAGCATTTT.

This clonotype was counted at least ten times. V and J are TRBV28 and TRBJ2-7, with D unresolved. CDR1 is MDHEN and CDR2 is SYDVKM in the germline V gene. This CDR3 spans 13 amino acids. With 2 bases removed from V and 9 bases from J, the gap between germline ends came to 14 bases. The CDR3 DNA is TGTGCCAGCAGTTTAGTACATCCCCAAGTGCAGTACTTC. It yields the protein CASSLVHPQVQYF.

The table lists this clonotype with many counts. The rearrangement uses TRBV6-5 and TRBJ1-3, with D tentatively TRBD1 (6 bases). Germline V gene sequence: CDR1 MNHEY, CDR2 SVGAGI. V lost 5 bases and J lost 0, with 14 bases in between. The CDR3 spans 16 residues. As DNA, the CDR3 is TGTGCCAGCAGTAGGGGACACTTGAGCTCTGGAAACACCATATATTTT. Encoded protein: CASSRGHLSSGNTIYF.

Comment on this clonotype: This likely comes from a read error, as the CDR3 has no conserved phenylalanine or tryptophan at its end. This chain links TRBV11-3 with TRBJ1-2, with D hard to call. Trimming removed 1 base from V and 5 bases from J, with 11 bases in between. This CDR3 contains 14 residues. Germline CDR1 is SGHNT and CDR2 is YENEEA. The CDR3 spells CASSLGGVDYGYTV. The CDR3 DNA sequence: TGTGCCAGCAGCTTAGGCGGGGTGGATTATGGCTACACCGTC.

This clonotype was found a few times. The rearrangement links TRBV13 to TRBJ2-7, with TRBD1 matching over 8 bases. The CDR3 has 15 amino acids. V lost 4 bases, J lost 2 bases, and 7 bases stayed unmatched. Germline CDR1 reads PRHDT; CDR2 reads FYEKMQ (reference sequence). The CDR3 nucleotides read TGTGCCAGCAGCTCCTCCGGGACAGGAACCTACGAGCAGTACTTC. This sequence encodes CASSSSGTGTYEQYF.

This clonotype was recorded a few times. CDR3 DNA sequence: TGTGCCAGCAGCCAAGATCGGCATGCGGGAGGCTACACCTTC. This codes for CASSQDRHAGGYTF. This sequence joins TRBV3-1 and TRBJ1-2; D gene uncertain. Trimming pared 0 bases from V and 8 bases from J, leaving 13 bases between. The CDR3 sequence is 14 residues long. Germline values: CDR1 LGHDT, CDR2 YNNKEL (reference sequence).

This clonotype occurred many times. Written as DNA, the CDR3 is TGTGCCAGCAGCGTACGGACAGGGTCCGCTGGAAACACCATATATTTT. Residues: CASSVRTGSAGNTIYF. This chain connects TRBV9 to TRBJ1-3; 8 bases align to TRBD1. Germline assignment: CDR1 SGDLS and CDR2 YYNGEE. The CDR3 extends over 16 amino acids. J gave up 2 bases and V 1 base, and 5 bases lay outside the gene matches.